The 19 T cell receptor beta chains presented below share a single source sample, sequenced in a study of blood T cell repertoires in COVID-19. Repertoires were generated with immunoSEQ multiplex PCR, while TCRdb's copy carries only in-frame clones and drops some. The sample gives tens of thousands of clones, over 60% of which show up once; about half is in the top ten. The sample was peripheral blood. These receptors were taken from a human donor in a cohort sampled during active COVID-19.

The genes are TRBV7-2 and TRBJ1-1; 7 bases map to TRBD1. This CDR3 is built from 14 residues. Per germline, CDR1 SGHTA and CDR2 FQGNSA. V was clipped by 0 bases and J by 6 bases; unmatched bases: 4. The CDR3 DNA sequence: TGTGCCAGCAGCTTAGCGAGCCAGGGGGCTGAAGCTTTCTTT. This translates into CASSLASQGAEAFF.

V and J are TRBV19 and TRBJ2-7, with D maybe TRBD1 (6 bases). The CDR3 length is 15 residues. With 7 bases removed from V and 6 bases from J, the gap between germline ends came to 22 bases. Germline CDR1 reads LNHDA; CDR2 reads SQIVND (reference sequence). CDR3 in amino acids: CASKSMVGGVVEQYF. The CDR3 bases are TGTGCCAGTAAATCGATGGTAGGGGGAGTTGTCGAGCAGTACTTC.

This clone occurred once. The V call is TRBV15, the J call TRBJ1-4; a possible D gene is TRBD1 (6 bases). Germline-derived CDR1 and CDR2 are LNHNV and YYDKDF (reference sequence). V was cut by 1 base and J by 6 bases, with 21 bases left in between. The CDR3 has 18 residues. The CDR3 is CATSRAGGTAGFYEKLFF. The DNA for the CDR3 is TGTGCCACCAGCAGAGCGGGGGGCACGGCAGGGTTTTATGAAAAACTGTTTTTT.

V usage is TRBV4-3 and J usage is TRBJ2-1; 10 bases agree with TRBD2. V shed 4 bases and J 4 bases; nucleotides not matched to a gene: 7. Looked up from germline, CDR1 is LGHNA and CDR2 is YSLEER. The CDR3 runs 16 residues. DNA for the CDR3: TGCGCCAGCAGCCCTCTAGCGGGAGTTCTTTACAATGAGCAGTTCTTC. It is translated as CASSPLAGVLYNEQFF.

This rearrangement joins TRBV5-1 to TRBJ2-5; tentatively, D is TRBD2 (5 bases). CDR1 SGHRS and CDR2 YFSETQ come from the germline V gene. Trimming shortened V by 4 bases and J by 5 bases, and 24 bases separated the two germline ends. This CDR3 has 17 residues. The CDR3 sequence: CASSTGPANLPGETQYF. CDR3 in DNA: TGCGCCAGCAGCACTGGCCCCGCGAATCTGCCGGGGGAGACCCAGTACTTC.

V and J are TRBV29-1 and TRBJ2-1; no definite D call. Germline V CDR1 and CDR2: SQVTM, ANQGSEA. The CDR3 extends over 12 amino acids. Trimming took off 1 base at V and 4 bases at J, with 5 bases between the two ends. This CDR3 reads CSVEGQYNEQFF. The CDR3 coding sequence is TGCAGCGTTGAAGGGCAGTACAATGAGCAGTTCTTC.

The rearrangement uses TRBV28 and TRBJ2-7; tentatively, D is TRBD2 (5 bases). This CDR3 is built from 16 residues. Trimming removed 1 base at V and 1 base at J, with 14 bases between. The germline V gene encodes CDR1 MDHEN and CDR2 SYDVKM. CDR3 sequence (DNA): TGTGCCAGCAGTTTATCGACGGGGATGGGGTCCTACGAGCAGTACTTC. Translated: CASSLSTGMGSYEQYF.

The V gene is TRBV9, the J gene TRBJ2-7; D may be TRBD2 (5 bases). Trimming cost V 0 bases and J 6 bases, with 13 bases left between them. The CDR3 loop spans 14 amino acids. The germline V gene encodes CDR1 SGDLS and CDR2 YYNGEE. CDR3 coding DNA: TGTGCCAGCAGCGTAGATAGCGCCCTACGCGAGCAGTACTTC. This gives the protein CASSVDSALREQYF. The whole variable domain, filled in from reference TRBV9 and TRBJ2-7, reads DSGVTQTPKHLITATGQRVTLRCSPRSGDLSVYWYQQSLDQGLQFLIQYYNGEERAKGNILERFSAQQFPDLHSELNLSSLELGDSALYFCASSVDSALREQYFGPGTRLTVT.

This clone has just one count. The chain recombines TRBV9 with TRBJ1-3; no reliable D call. Looked up from germline, CDR1 is SGDLS and CDR2 is YYNGEE. The CDR3 is 15 residues long. V lost 3 bases and J 0 bases, leaving 10 bases between the germline ends. Here the CDR3 reads CASSATMISGNTIYF. The CDR3 DNA follows: TGTGCCAGCAGCGCGACAATGATCTCTGGAAACACCATATATTTT.

This chain links TRBV28 with TRBJ2-1, with TRBD2 matching over 8 bases. The V gene's germline CDR1 is MDHEN and CDR2 SYDVKM. With 6 bases clipped from V and 10 bases from J, the junction kept 14 bases outside the gene matches. The CDR3 has 15 amino acids. The CDR3 DNA follows: TGTGCCAGCAGCCTCCCTTCCGGACTAGCATGGGAGCAGTTCTTC. It translates to CASSLPSGLAWEQFF.

This clone was counted many times. V is TRBV24-1 and J is TRBJ2-2, with D perhaps TRBD1 (6 bases). V was shortened by 2 bases and J by 9 bases, with 6 bases between the two germline ends. Germline-derived CDR1 and CDR2 are KGHDR and SFDVKD. CDR3 length: 12 amino acids. CDR3: CATSDWGRELFF. Here the CDR3 DNA reads TGTGCCACCAGTGATTGGGGGCGGGAGCTGTTTTTT.

The rearrangement joins TRBV11-2 to TRBJ2-7, with TRBD2 identical over 7 bases. Germline lookup yields CDR1 SGHAT and CDR2 FQNNGV. With V trimmed by 7 bases and J by 5 bases, 8 bases remained unmatched. The CDR3 contains 13 residues. CDR3 sequence reads: CASNRLAVDEQYF. In DNA form, the CDR3 reads TGTGCCAGCAACCGGCTAGCGGTTGACGAGCAGTACTTC.

V gene TRBV18 combines with J gene TRBJ1-2; D remains unclear. Germline CDR1 is KGHSH and CDR2 is LQKENI. V was pared by 0 bases and J by 4 bases, with 9 bases between. The CDR3 totals 14 residues. CDR3 nucleotides: TGTGCCAGCTCACCACCAGTAGTTGGCTATGGCTACACCTTC. It translates to CASSPPVVGYGYTF. The full variable domain, completed using reference TRBV18 and TRBJ1-2, is NAGVMQNPRHLVRRRGQEARLRCSPMKGHSHVYWYRQLPEEGLKFMVYLQKENIIDESGMPKERFSAEFPKEGPSILRIQQVVRGDSAAYFCASSPPVVGYGYTFGSGTRLTVV.

This clone was found a few times. This chain connects TRBV30 to TRBJ1-5; D remains ambiguous. From germline, CDR1 is GTSNPN and CDR2 SVGIG (reference sequence). V shed 0 bases and J shed 5 bases, with 8 bases lying between them. This CDR3 is 13 amino acids long. The CDR3 DNA follows: TGTGCCTGGAGTGTAACCGGGGATCAGCCCCAGCATTTT. It codes for CAWSVTGDQPQHF.

V gene TRBV28 combines with J gene TRBJ1-6, with 9 bases identical to TRBD1. The germline V gene has CDR1 MDHEN and CDR2 SYDVKM. This CDR3 has 15 amino acids. After removal of 3 bases from V and 10 bases from J, the junction contained 7 bases not matched to a gene. The CDR3 loop is CASSLLQGARSPLHF. In DNA form, the CDR3 reads TGTGCCAGCAGTTTGCTACAGGGGGCTCGGTCACCCCTCCACTTT.

This clone was detected only once. The chain employs TRBV6-6 and TRBJ2-1; D is unclear. The CDR3 runs to 15 residues. CDR1 and CDR2 from the germline V gene are MNHNY and SVGAGI (reference sequence). V lost 6 bases to trimming and J lost 0 bases, with 12 bases between them. In nucleotides, the CDR3 is TGTGCCAGCAGACCAGACACCATCTCCTACAATGAGCAGTTCTTC. As protein: CASRPDTISYNEQFF.

The rearrangement links TRBV13 to TRBJ2-5; 11 nucleotides align to TRBD2. The CDR3 covers 20 residues. Losses at the gene ends were 0 bases for V and 5 bases for J; bases not matched to a gene: 17. Germline values: CDR1 PRHDT, CDR2 FYEKMQ (reference sequence). The CDR3 nucleotides read TGTGCCAGCAGCTTAGGCCTGCTAGCGGGAGGATCGGGTAGTATGGAGACCCAGTACTTC. Translating it yields CASSLGLLAGGSGSMETQYF.

The gene calls are TRBV5-1 and TRBJ2-7; maybe TRBD2 (6 bases). This CDR3 has 15 amino acids. The ends were cut back, 4 bases at V and 6 bases at J, with 20 bases in the middle. Germline V CDR1 and CDR2: SGHRS, YFSETQ. The CDR3 nucleotides read TGCGCCAGCAGCCCGGAGGGGACGTCCTCCCGCGAGCAGTACTTC. It codes for CASSPEGTSSREQYF. Supplemented by reference TRBV5-1 and TRBJ2-7, the full variable domain reads KAGVTQTPRYLIKTRGQQVTLSCSPISGHRSVSWYQQTPGQGLQFLFEYFSETQRNKGNFPGRFSGRQFSNSRSEMNVSTLELGDSALYLCASSPEGTSSREQYFGPGTRLTVT.

The chain uses TRBV2 and TRBJ2-7; 9 bases fit TRBD2. The CDR3 contains 15 residues. Trimming took 7 bases from V and 2 from J; bases not matched to a gene: 9. The germline V gene encodes CDR1 SNHLY and CDR2 FYNNEI. CDR3 protein: CASKESSGSAYEQYF. The CDR3 DNA reads as TGTGCCAGCAAGGAGAGTAGCGGGAGCGCCTACGAGCAGTACTTC.